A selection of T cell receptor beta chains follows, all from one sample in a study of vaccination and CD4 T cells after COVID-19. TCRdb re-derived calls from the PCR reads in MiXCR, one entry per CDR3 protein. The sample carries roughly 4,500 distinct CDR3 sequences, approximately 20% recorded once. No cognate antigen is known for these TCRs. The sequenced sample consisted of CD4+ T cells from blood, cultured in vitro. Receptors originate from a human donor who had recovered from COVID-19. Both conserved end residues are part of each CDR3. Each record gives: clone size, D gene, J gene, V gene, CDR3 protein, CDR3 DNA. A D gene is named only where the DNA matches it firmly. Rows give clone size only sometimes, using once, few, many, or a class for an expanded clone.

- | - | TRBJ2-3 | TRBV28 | CASSLSGVGTDTQYF | TGTGCCAGCAGTCTATCGGGGGTCGGCACAGATACGCAGTATTTT
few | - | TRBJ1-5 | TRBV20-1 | CSATDSPYSNQPQHF | TGCAGTGCTACCGACAGCCCTTATAGCAATCAGCCCCAGCATTTT
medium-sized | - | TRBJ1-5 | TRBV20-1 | CSARGLEGLSNQPQHF | TGCAGTGCTAGAGGTCTTGAGGGATTGAGCAATCAGCCCCAGCATTTT
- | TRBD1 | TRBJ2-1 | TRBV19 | CASNSGTGKNNEQFF | TGTGCCAGTAATTCCGGGACAGGGAAAAACAATGAGCAGTTCTTC
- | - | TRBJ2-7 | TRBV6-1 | CASLAGGVEQYF | TGTGCCAGCTTGGCGGGCGGGGTCGAGCAGTACTTC
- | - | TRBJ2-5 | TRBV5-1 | CASSPRAPGETQYF | TGCGCCAGCAGCCCTCGGGCCCCGGGGGAGACCCAGTACTTC
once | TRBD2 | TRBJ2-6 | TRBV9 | CASTQGRAASGANVLTF | TGTGCCAGCACCCAAGGGAGGGCGGCATCTGGGGCCAACGTCCTGACTTTC
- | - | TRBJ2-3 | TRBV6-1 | CASSWREGADTQYF | TGTGCCAGCTCGTGGCGGGAAGGGGCAGATACGCAGTATTTT
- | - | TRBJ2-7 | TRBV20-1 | CSAQGPLGSYEQYF | TGCAGTGCCCAGGGCCCCCTGGGCTCCTACGAGCAGTACTTC
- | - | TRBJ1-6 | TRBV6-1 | CASRRLTSPSPLHF | TGTGCCAGCAGGCGGTTGACATCCCCTTCACCCCTCCACTTT
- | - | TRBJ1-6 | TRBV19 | CASSNRPQNSYNSPLHF | TGTGCCAGTAGTAATCGTCCGCAAAACTCCTATAATTCACCCCTCCACTTT
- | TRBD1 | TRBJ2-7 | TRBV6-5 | CASSYFRDRGYEQYF | TGTGCCAGCAGTTACTTCCGGGACAGGGGCTACGAGCAGTACTTC
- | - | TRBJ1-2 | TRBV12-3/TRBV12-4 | CASSLVSATGYTF | TGTGCCAGCAGTTTGGTATCGGCGACGGGCTACACCTTC
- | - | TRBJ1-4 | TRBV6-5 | CASSYGGRNEKLFF | TGTGCCAGCAGTTACGGAGGGAGGAACGAAAAACTGTTTTTT
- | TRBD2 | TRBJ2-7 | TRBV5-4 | CASSPRTSGVAYEQYF | TGTGCCAGCAGCCCTCGGACTAGCGGGGTCGCCTACGAGCAGTACTTC
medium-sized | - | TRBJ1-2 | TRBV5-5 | CASSLERLGNYGYTF | TGTGCCAGCAGCTTGGAGCGACTCGGGAACTATGGCTACACCTTC
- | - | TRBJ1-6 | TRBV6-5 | CASSYSTWGESSSYNSPLHF | TGTGCCAGCAGTTACTCGACATGGGGCGAAAGTAGCTCCTATAATTCACCCCTCCACTTT
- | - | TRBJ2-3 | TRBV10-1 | CASSRDQAITDTQYF | TGCGCCAGCAGCCGGGACCAAGCCATAACAGATACGCAGTATTTT